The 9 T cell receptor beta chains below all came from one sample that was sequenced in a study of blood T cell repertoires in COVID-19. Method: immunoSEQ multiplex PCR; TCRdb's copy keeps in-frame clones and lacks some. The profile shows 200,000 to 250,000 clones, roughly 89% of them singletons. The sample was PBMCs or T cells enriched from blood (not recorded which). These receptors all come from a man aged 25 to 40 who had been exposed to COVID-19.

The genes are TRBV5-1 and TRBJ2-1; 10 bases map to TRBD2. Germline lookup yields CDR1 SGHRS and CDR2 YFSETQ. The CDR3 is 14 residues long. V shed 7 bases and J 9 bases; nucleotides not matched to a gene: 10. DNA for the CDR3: TGCGCCAGCCGGGAACTAGCGGGGCCCACTGAGCAGTTCTTC. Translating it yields CASRELAGPTEQFF.

The DNA for the CDR3 is TGTGCCAGTAGTATCTCAAGGGGTAATTCACCCCTCCACTTT. It yields the protein CASSISRGNSPLHF. The V and J genes are TRBV19 and TRBJ1-6; TRBD1 is a possible D gene (5 bases). Germline V gives CDR1 LNHDA, CDR2 SQIVND (reference sequence). V dropped 3 bases and J dropped 6 bases, with 9 bases sitting between them. The CDR3 is 14 residues long.

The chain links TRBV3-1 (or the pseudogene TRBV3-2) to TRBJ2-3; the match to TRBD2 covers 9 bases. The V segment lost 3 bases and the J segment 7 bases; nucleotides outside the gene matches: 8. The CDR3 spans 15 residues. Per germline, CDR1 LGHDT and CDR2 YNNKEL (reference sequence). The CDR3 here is CASSQGLAGSYTQYF. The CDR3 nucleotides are TGTGCCAGCAGCCAGGGGCTAGCGGGGTCTTATACGCAGTATTTT.

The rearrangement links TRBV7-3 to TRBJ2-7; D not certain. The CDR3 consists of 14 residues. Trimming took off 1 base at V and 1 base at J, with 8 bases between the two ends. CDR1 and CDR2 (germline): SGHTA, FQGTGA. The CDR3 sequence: CASSLMGSSYEQYF. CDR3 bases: TGTGCCAGCAGCTTAATGGGCAGTTCCTACGAGCAGTACTTC.

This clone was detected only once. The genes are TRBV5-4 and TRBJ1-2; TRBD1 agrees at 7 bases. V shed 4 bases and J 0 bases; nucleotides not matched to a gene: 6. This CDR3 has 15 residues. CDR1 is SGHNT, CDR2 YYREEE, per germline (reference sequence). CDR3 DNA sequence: TGTGCCAGCAGCGGAGGGACAGCAGCTAACTATGGCTACACCTTC. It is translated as CASSGGTAANYGYTF.

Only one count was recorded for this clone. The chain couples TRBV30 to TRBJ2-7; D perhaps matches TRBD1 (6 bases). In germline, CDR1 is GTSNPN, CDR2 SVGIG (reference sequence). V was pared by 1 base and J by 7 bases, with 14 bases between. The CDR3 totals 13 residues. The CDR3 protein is CAWSAMGAGEQYF. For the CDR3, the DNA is TGTGCCTGGAGTGCGATGGGGGCGGGTGAGCAGTACTTC. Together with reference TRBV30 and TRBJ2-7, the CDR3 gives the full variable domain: SQTIHQWPATLVQPVGSPLSLECTVEGTSNPNLYWYRQAAGRGLQLLFYSVGIGQISSEVPQNLSASRPQDRQFILSSKKLLLSDSGFYLCAWSAMGAGEQYFGPGTRLTVT.

Written as DNA, the CDR3 is TGCGCCAGCAGCCAAGATCGGTTCGGAACGGGGATAATGGATGAGCAGTTCTTC. Translated: CASSQDRFGTGIMDEQFF. The chain uses TRBV4-3 and TRBJ2-1; D is perhaps TRBD2 (5 bases). With 0 bases removed from V and 8 bases from J, the gap between germline ends came to 23 bases. The CDR3 spans 18 residues. Germline V gene sequence: CDR1 LGHNA, CDR2 YSLEER.

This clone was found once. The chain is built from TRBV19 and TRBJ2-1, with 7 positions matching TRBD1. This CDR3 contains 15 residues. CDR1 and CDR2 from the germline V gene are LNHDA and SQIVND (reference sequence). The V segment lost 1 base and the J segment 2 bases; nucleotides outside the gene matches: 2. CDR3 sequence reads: CASSIGQGTYNEQFF. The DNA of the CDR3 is TGTGCCAGTAGTATAGGACAGGGCACCTACAATGAGCAGTTCTTC.

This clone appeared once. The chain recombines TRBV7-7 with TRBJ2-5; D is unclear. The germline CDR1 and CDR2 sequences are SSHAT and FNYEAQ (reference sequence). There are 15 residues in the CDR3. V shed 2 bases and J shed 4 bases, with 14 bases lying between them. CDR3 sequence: CASSLSTELRETQYF. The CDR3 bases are TGTGCCAGCAGCTTAAGCACGGAACTAAGAGAGACCCAGTACTTC.